Listed here are 26 T cell receptor beta chains from one sample, sequenced in a study of blood T cell repertoires in COVID-19. Sequencing was performed with immunoSEQ multiplex PCR; in TCRdb, only in-frame clones are kept and a portion is missing. The table has approximately 190,000 clones, around four fifths seen once. The sequenced sample was peripheral blood. The receptors come from a human donor in a cohort sampled during active COVID-19.

V gene TRBV18 combines with J gene TRBJ1-1; no clear D. There are 14 residues in the CDR3. Germline CDR1 is KGHSH and CDR2 is LQKENI. Deletions cut 3 bases from V and 6 bases from J, with 14 bases between. The CDR3 loop is CASSPREVLAEAFF. The CDR3 nucleotides read TGTGCCAGCTCACCTCGGGAAGTATTGGCTGAAGCTTTCTTT.

The chain employs TRBV18 and TRBJ1-1, with D possibly being TRBD1 (5 bases). Germline V gene lookup returns CDR1 KGHSH and CDR2 LQKENI. V shed 3 bases and J shed 1 base, with 12 bases lying between them. The CDR3 length is 15 residues. The CDR3 is CASSPVQGQNTEAFF. The CDR3 coding sequence is TGTGCCAGCTCACCCGTGCAGGGCCAGAACACTGAAGCTTTCTTT.

CDR3 sequence: CASSFGGGALLVNGYTF. DNA for the CDR3: TGTGCCAGCAGTTTTGGGGGGGGCGCCCTGTTGGTCAATGGCTACACCTTC. The rearrangement joins TRBV27 to TRBJ1-2; TRBD1 is a possible D gene (6 bases). CDR1 MNHEY and CDR2 SMNVEV come from the germline V gene (reference sequence). The CDR3 sequence is 17 residues long. V lost 3 bases to trimming and J lost 6 bases, with 23 bases between them.

This chain uses TRBV5-1 with TRBJ2-3; 9 bases fit TRBD2. Trimming cost V 5 bases and J 6 bases; bases outside gene matches: 7. Looked up from germline, CDR1 is SGHRS and CDR2 is YFSETQ. The CDR3 has 14 residues. The CDR3 protein is CASRIAGARDTQYF. In DNA form, the CDR3 reads TGCGCCAGCAGGATAGCGGGGGCCCGGGATACGCAGTATTTT.

J is TRBJ2-1 and V is TRBV5-1; TRBD2 agrees at 10 bases. Germline CDR1 and CDR2: SGHRS and YFSETQ. The CDR3 runs to 15 residues. The ends lost 0 bases at V and 4 bases at J; junction bases unmatched: 1. This CDR3 reads CASSLELAGYNEQFF. The CDR3 DNA reads as TGCGCCAGCAGCTTGGAACTAGCGGGGTACAATGAGCAGTTCTTC.

The chain has TRBV28 and TRBJ2-7; no firm D call. V lost 6 bases and J 2 bases, leaving 8 bases between the germline ends. Germline CDR1 reads MDHEN; CDR2 reads SYDVKM. The CDR3 extends over 12 amino acids. Here the CDR3 reads CASRPDTYEQYF. CDR3 sequence (DNA): TGTGCCAGCAGGCCTGACACCTACGAGCAGTACTTC. Variable domain in full (rest from reference TRBV28 and TRBJ2-7): DVKVTQSSRYLVKRTGEKVFLECVQDMDHENMFWYRQDPGLGLRLIYFSYDVKMKEKGDIPEGYSVSREKKERFSLILESASTNQTSMYLCASRPDTYEQYFGPGTRLTVT.

This clone was picked up a small number of times. The gene calls are TRBV11-1 and TRBJ2-1, with 8 bases aligning to TRBD2. The V gene's germline CDR1 is SGHAT and CDR2 FQDESV (reference sequence). The trim removed 5 bases at V and 3 bases at J, leaving 3 bases unmatched. CDR3 size: 14 residues. CDR3 DNA: TGTGCCAGCAGCCTTAGCGGGGTCTACAATGAGCAGTTCTTC. Its protein is CASSLSGVYNEQFF.

This clone was found a few times. This chain joins TRBV19 and TRBJ2-1, with TRBD2 as a possible D gene (7 bases). Trimming took off 3 bases at V and 4 bases at J, with 19 bases between the two ends. The CDR3 contains 17 residues. Germline lookup yields CDR1 LNHDA and CDR2 SQIVND (reference sequence). CDR3 in DNA: TGTGCCAGTAGTATTACTCGGGGGGCGCAATATTACAATGAGCAGTTCTTC. The encoded protein is CASSITRGAQYYNEQFF.

The rearrangement joins TRBV15 to TRBJ2-5; D is possibly TRBD2 (6 bases). CDR3 length: 16 residues. V lost 0 bases and J lost 0, with 11 bases in between. Germline assignment: CDR1 LNHNV and CDR2 YYDKDF (reference sequence). CDR3 DNA: TGTGCCACCAGCAGAGACGGCCGGGAGTACCAAGAGACCCAGTACTTC. Translation gives CATSRDGREYQETQYF. Based on the CDR3 plus reference TRBV15 and TRBJ2-5, the full variable domain is DAMVIQNPRYQVTQFGKPVTLSCSQTLNHNVMYWYQQKSSQAPKLLFHYYDKDFNNEADTPDNFQSRRPNTSFCFLDIRSPGLGDTAMYLCATSRDGREYQETQYFGPGTRLLVL.

Comment on this clone: The germline gene is not matched at one end of the junction; a read error may be the cause. V gene TRBV7-7 combines with J gene TRBJ1-5, with 8 bases fitting TRBD1. This CDR3 spans 13 amino acids. Germline V CDR1 and CDR2: SSHAT, FNYEAQ (reference sequence). Written as DNA, the CDR3 is TGTGCTAGCAGCTTAGACAGGGGTCAGCCCCAGCATTTT. It is translated as CASSLDRGQPQHF.

CDR3 sequence reads: CASRLNVDSEKLFF. CDR3 in DNA: TGTGCCAGCAGACTTAACGTCGACAGTGAAAAACTGTTTTTT. The chain carries TRBV2 and TRBJ1-4; possibly TRBD1 for D (5 bases). V shed 6 bases and J shed 7 bases, with 15 bases lying between them. The length of the CDR3 is 14 residues. Per germline, CDR1 SNHLY and CDR2 FYNNEI.

This clone was picked up a small number of times. This rearrangement joins TRBV6-5 to TRBJ1-1; the D is unclear. V was cut by 6 bases and J by 0 bases, with 11 bases left in between. From germline, CDR1 is MNHEY and CDR2 SVGAGI. The CDR3 consists of 14 residues. The CDR3 reads CASRAVAMNTEAFF. The CDR3 DNA is TGTGCCAGCAGGGCGGTGGCAATGAACACTGAAGCTTTCTTT.

J is TRBJ1-2 and V is TRBV6-5; 9 bases match TRBD1. This CDR3 is 15 amino acids long. V was pared by 6 bases and J by 7 bases, with 12 bases of the junction left unmatched. Germline CDR1 reads MNHEY; CDR2 reads SVGAGI. The DNA of the CDR3 is TGTGCCAGCAGCCAAGGGACAGGGAATCATGTTGGCTACACCTTC. This codes for CASSQGTGNHVGYTF.

The V and J genes are TRBV12-5 and TRBJ1-5; possibly TRBD1 for D (6 bases). The CDR3 spans 15 residues. Germline-derived CDR1 and CDR2 are LGHNT and FRNRAP. Trimming left V 5 bases short and J 7 bases short, with 18 bases between. DNA for the CDR3: TGTGCTAGTGGTCCCCGCACAGGGACCGACCAGCCCCAGCATTTT. This codes for CASGPRTGTDQPQHF.

The chain joins TRBV12-3 or TRBV12-4 to TRBJ2-1; TRBD1 might be the D (5 bases). Trimming cost V 7 bases and J 10 bases, with 11 bases left between them. The CDR3 consists of 11 residues. The CDR3 here is CASTTRQEQFF. CDR3 coding DNA: TGTGCCAGCACAACCCGACAGGAGCAGTTCTTC.

In regard to this clone: The same CDR3 arises from other DNA sequences in this sample as well. The chain links TRBV7-9 to TRBJ1-1; tentatively, D is TRBD1 (5 bases). Germline CDR1 reads SEHNR; CDR2 reads FQNEAQ (reference sequence). Trimming cost V 5 bases and J 1 base, with 8 bases left between them. CDR3 length: 13 residues. CDR3 nucleotides: TGTGCCAGCAGCCCAACAGGGAACACTGAAGCTTTCTTT. Amino acid sequence: CASSPTGNTEAFF.

The chain is built from TRBV5-1 and TRBJ1-3; 7 bases fit TRBD1. With V trimmed by 4 bases and J by 2 bases, 6 bases remained unmatched. Germline loops: CDR1 SGHRS, CDR2 YFSETQ. This CDR3 contains 15 residues. CDR3 region: CASSLQGVTGNTIYF. The CDR3 DNA reads as TGCGCCAGCAGCCTTCAGGGGGTTACTGGAAACACCATATATTTT.

The genes are TRBV27 and TRBJ2-7, with 10 positions matching TRBD2. CDR3 size: 16 residues. The germline gives CDR1 MNHEY, CDR2 SMNVEV (reference sequence). Germline trimming cut 1 base from V and 6 bases from J; bases unmatched to any gene: 9. DNA of the CDR3: TGTGCCAGCAGTTTATGGGCTAGCGGGAGCGTGGGCGAGCAGTACTTC. Its protein product is CASSLWASGSVGEQYF.

This rearrangement joins TRBV14 to TRBJ1-1; D gene unclear. Germline assignment: CDR1 SGHDN and CDR2 FVKESK. The ends were cut back, 2 bases at V and 5 bases at J, with 6 bases in the middle. There are 12 residues in the CDR3. The CDR3 coding sequence is TGTGCCAGCAGCCAACAGGTGACTGAAGCTTTCTTT. Protein sequence: CASSQQVTEAFF.

This clone was counted only a few times. V usage is TRBV5-5 and J usage is TRBJ2-2; 7 nucleotides agree with TRBD1. Germline-derived CDR1 and CDR2 are SGHKS and YYEKEE (reference sequence). The CDR3 contains 15 residues. J lost 7 bases, V lost 4 bases, and 10 bases had no gene match. CDR3 amino acids: CASSPRQGEGGELFF. Here the CDR3 DNA reads TGTGCCAGCAGCCCACGACAGGGTGAAGGCGGGGAGCTGTTTTTT. Drawing the rest from reference TRBV5-5 and TRBJ2-2, the complete variable domain is DAGVTQSPTHLIKTRGQQVTLRCSPISGHKSVSWYQQVLGQGPQFIFQYYEKEERGRGNFPDRFSARQFPNYSSELNVNALLLGDSALYLCASSPRQGEGGELFFGEGSRLTVL.

The chain is built from TRBV5-1 and TRBJ2-3; TRBD2 might be the D (5 bases). Germline CDR1 and CDR2: SGHRS and YFSETQ. The CDR3 length is 16 residues. Deletions cut 1 base from V and 2 bases from J, with 14 bases between. The CDR3 nucleotides read TGCGCCAGCAGCTTGTATAGCGAGGCCTTCACAGATACGCAGTATTTT. It specifies CASSLYSEAFTDTQYF.

This clone was recorded a few times. The rearrangement uses TRBV6-5 and TRBJ1-4; 7 positions agree with TRBD1. Trimming cost V 5 bases and J 0 bases; bases outside gene matches: 3. The CDR3 consists of 15 residues. Germline lookup yields CDR1 MNHEY and CDR2 SVGAGI. CDR3 region: CASSTTGATNEKLFF. CDR3 nucleotides: TGTGCCAGCAGTACAACAGGGGCAACTAATGAAAAACTGTTTTTT.

This chain uses TRBV3-1 (or the pseudogene TRBV3-2) with TRBJ1-5; no firm D call. The CDR3 is 12 residues long. Per the germline V gene, CDR1 is LGHDT and CDR2 is YNNKEL (reference sequence). V was pared by 3 bases and J by 12 bases, with 12 bases between. The CDR3 sequence: CASSHAGNLQHF. Written as DNA, the CDR3 is TGTGCCAGCAGCCACGCGGGCAACCTCCAGCATTTT.

This rearrangement joins TRBV11-1 to TRBJ2-1, with 10 bases identical to TRBD2. The CDR3 runs 15 residues. The V segment lost 3 bases and the J segment 4 bases; nucleotides outside the gene matches: 3. Germline V gene data show CDR1 as SGHAT and CDR2 as FQDESV (reference sequence). The CDR3 loop is CASSFLAGVYNEQFF. The CDR3 DNA reads as TGTGCCAGCAGCTTTCTAGCGGGAGTATACAATGAGCAGTTCTTC.

Turning to this clone: The junction departs from the called germline gene at one end, perhaps through a read error. J is TRBJ2-2 and V is TRBV5-1, with D unclear. Germline V gene data show CDR1 as SGHRS and CDR2 as YFSETQ. The CDR3 loop spans 15 amino acids. The CDR3 DNA is TGCGCCAGCCGCTTCGGGTACCCGGGCACCGGGGAGCTGTTTTTT. This translates into CASRFGYPGTGELFF.

The chain is built from TRBV12-3 or TRBV12-4 and TRBJ2-2; D is undetermined. V gave up 6 bases and J gave up 9 bases, with 8 bases separating them. This CDR3 comprises 11 residues. CDR3 DNA: TGTGCCAGCAGGCAGGCCCGGGAGCTGTTTTTT. Amino acids: CASRQARELFF.